These 24 T cell receptor beta chains were all obtained from the same sample, sequenced in a study of patients and donors after allogeneic stem cell transplantation. TCRdb independently ran MiXCR on the RT-PCR reads; one entry per CDR3 protein. The profile shows over 200,000 distinct CDR3 sequences, less than 50% of them singletons. The specimen sequenced was blood, either unsorted or a sorted T cell fraction (not recorded which). All receptors come from a human donor who was either an allogeneic HSCT recipient or a stem cell or donor lymphocyte infusion donor (not recorded which). It is not recorded whose cells these are; they may come from a transplant donor.

This clonotype was counted ten times or more. The V call is TRBV12-3 or TRBV12-4, the J call TRBJ1-1; D is unclear. Deletions cut 6 bases from V and 6 bases from J, with 17 bases between. CDR3 length: 14 residues. Written as DNA, the CDR3 is TGTGCCAGCAGCTCGGGGAACACCACTGCTGAAGCTTTCTTT. Translating gives CASSSGNTTAEAFF.

In DNA form, the CDR3 reads TGCGCCAGCAGCTTGATAGGCAGTAGCACAGATACGCAGTATTTT. Its translation is CASSLIGSSTDTQYF. This chain connects TRBV5-1 to TRBJ2-3; D is unclear. V shed 1 base and J shed 0 bases, with 9 bases lying between them. In germline, CDR1 is SGHRS, CDR2 YFSETQ. The CDR3 runs to 15 residues.

This clonotype was detected only a few times. The chain uses TRBV4-1 and TRBJ1-1; perhaps TRBD1 as D (5 bases). The V gene lost 4 bases and the J gene lost 1 base, with 13 bases spanning the gap. The CDR3 consists of 15 residues. In germline, CDR1 is MGHRA, CDR2 YSYEKL. CDR3 in amino acids: CASSRYGGGNTEAFF. The CDR3 region has the DNA TGCGCCAGCAGCCGATACGGTGGGGGGAACACTGAAGCTTTCTTT.

The chain joins TRBV27 to TRBJ2-7; D unclear. Trimming removed 1 base from V and 6 bases from J, with 10 bases in between. The CDR3 covers 13 residues. Germline loops: CDR1 MNHEY, CDR2 SMNVEV (reference sequence). CDR3 nucleotides: TGTGCCAGCAGTTTATTTGTCGGGCGCGAGCAGTACTTC. The encoded protein is CASSLFVGREQYF.

This clonotype was seen a few times. The gene calls are TRBV20-1 and TRBJ1-3; D remains unclear. The germline V gene encodes CDR1 DFQATT and CDR2 SNEGSKA (reference sequence). The CDR3 loop spans 16 amino acids. Between the trimmed V and J ends, which lost 1 base and 0 bases, there was a span of 13 bases. CDR3: CSARAPAPLSGNTIYF. The CDR3 region has the DNA TGCAGTGCTAGAGCCCCGGCTCCCCTCTCTGGAAACACCATATATTTT.

Only a few counts were recorded for this clonotype. The chain has TRBV5-1 and TRBJ2-3; TRBD2 agrees at 8 bases. Per germline, CDR1 SGHRS and CDR2 YFSETQ. J was trimmed by 0 bases and V by 4 bases; bases with no gene match: 7. This CDR3 region has 16 residues. In DNA form, the CDR3 reads TGCGCCAGCAGCCGCGGACTAGCCATTAGCACAGATACGCAGTATTTT. Amino acids: CASSRGLAISTDTQYF.

The chain is built from TRBV7-7 and TRBJ2-1; D unclear. Trimming left V 2 bases short and J 7 bases short, with 15 bases between. CDR1 is SSHAT and CDR2 is FNYEAQ in the germline V gene (reference sequence). The CDR3 is made up of 15 amino acids. The CDR3: CASSLSPVLRNEQFF. CDR3 DNA sequence: TGTGCCAGCAGCTTATCCCCCGTATTGAGAAATGAGCAGTTCTTC. The full variable domain, completed using reference TRBV7-7 and TRBJ2-1, is GAGVSQSPRYKVTKRGQDVTLRCDPISSHATLYWYQQALGQGPEFLTYFNYEAQPDKSGLPSDRFSAERPEGSISTLTIQRTEQRDSAMYRCASSLSPVLRNEQFFGPGTRLTVL.

This clonotype came up a few times. This sequence joins TRBV27 and TRBJ1-1; D is unresolved. This CDR3 comprises 15 residues. V lost 1 base and J lost 0, with 9 bases in between. The V gene's germline CDR1 is MNHEY and CDR2 SMNVEV (reference sequence). CDR3 amino acids: CASSLYSGVNTEAFF. In DNA form, the CDR3 reads TGTGCCAGCAGTTTATATTCCGGGGTGAACACTGAAGCTTTCTTT.

V usage is TRBV2 and J usage is TRBJ1-1; D is possibly TRBD1 (6 bases). V was trimmed by 5 bases and J by 3 bases, leaving 13 bases between them. The CDR3 spans 14 residues. Per germline, CDR1 SNHLY and CDR2 FYNNEI. The DNA of the CDR3 is TGTGCCAGCAGTCACCTACAGGGAGACACTGAAGCTTTCTTT. It is translated as CASSHLQGDTEAFF.

This clonotype was seen a few times. The chain couples TRBV12-3 or TRBV12-4 to TRBJ1-2; weak D call: TRBD1 (6 bases). The germline V and J ends were trimmed by 6 bases and 6 bases, with 23 bases remaining between them. The CDR3 sequence is 16 residues long. CDR3 protein: CASSEGISGAKNGYTF. The CDR3 DNA follows: TGTGCCAGCAGCGAAGGAATATCGGGGGCGAAGAATGGCTACACCTTC.

The chain is built from TRBV28 and TRBJ1-2; 10 nucleotides agree with TRBD1. J gave up 4 bases and V 3 bases, and 2 bases lay outside the gene matches. The germline gives CDR1 MDHEN, CDR2 SYDVKM. The CDR3 is 14 residues long. This CDR3 is CASSFGTGAYGYTF. CDR3 coding DNA: TGTGCCAGCAGTTTTGGGACAGGGGCCTATGGCTACACCTTC.

The chain has TRBV10-3 and TRBJ2-5; the D call may be TRBD1 or TRBD2 (5 bases each). CDR3 size: 14 residues. Germline CDR1 and CDR2: ENHRY and SYGVKD. V lost 10 bases and J 5 bases, leaving 20 bases between the germline ends. The CDR3: CATGTAALGETQYF. In DNA form, the CDR3 reads TGTGCCACCGGGACGGCAGCCCTGGGTGAGACCCAGTACTTC.

This chain uses TRBV12-3 or TRBV12-4 with TRBJ1-6, with D unresolved. The CDR3 totals 14 residues. Trimming shortened V by 4 bases and J by 6 bases, and 10 bases separated the two germline ends. The CDR3 DNA reads TGTGCCAGCAGTTCGACCGGAATTAATTCACCCCTCCACTTT. Protein product: CASSSTGINSPLHF.

The chain recombines TRBV28 with TRBJ2-1; D call uncertain. From germline, CDR1 is MDHEN and CDR2 SYDVKM. This CDR3 is 16 amino acids long. V shed 3 bases and J shed 0 bases, with 12 bases lying between them. The DNA of the CDR3 is TGTGCCAGCAGTTTTATGGGGATGCGCTCCTACAATGAGCAGTTCTTC. Protein sequence: CASSFMGMRSYNEQFF.

The rearrangement joins TRBV12-3 or TRBV12-4 to TRBJ1-5; D may be TRBD1 (6 bases). The V gene lost 1 base and the J gene lost 0 bases, with 13 bases spanning the gap. The CDR3 loop spans 17 amino acids. CDR3 nucleotide sequence: TGTGCCAGCAGTTTAGGAAGAGACAGGTATAGCAATCAGCCCCAGCATTTT. Its protein product is CASSLGRDRYSNQPQHF.

The table lists this clonotype with a few counts. The V and J genes are TRBV11-2 and TRBJ2-2; a possible D gene is TRBD1 (5 bases). The CDR3 totals 12 residues. V was trimmed by 5 bases and J by 9 bases, leaving 10 bases between them. Germline V gene lookup returns CDR1 SGHAT and CDR2 FQNNGV. In DNA, the CDR3 is TGTGCCAGCAGCCCCAGGGCCAGGGAGCTGTTTTTT. Translated, it gives CASSPRARELFF.

This clonotype appeared a single time. CDR3 DNA: TGTGCCAGCAGGCCCCAAGGGACAGTGAACACCGGGGAGCTGTTTTTT. It encodes CASRPQGTVNTGELFF. This chain joins TRBV6-5 and TRBJ2-2; TRBD1 matches at 7 bases. Trimming took 6 bases from V and 1 from J; bases not matched to a gene: 8. This CDR3 region has 16 residues. In germline, CDR1 is MNHEY, CDR2 SVGAGI.

The chain combines TRBV7-2 with TRBJ1-2; D is uncertain. There are 15 residues in the CDR3. Deletions cut 1 base from V and 6 bases from J, with 15 bases between. Germline-derived CDR1 and CDR2 are SGHTA and FQGNSA. CDR3 region: CASSLGYRAFNGYTF. CDR3 sequence (DNA): TGTGCCAGCAGCTTAGGGTACCGAGCATTTAATGGCTACACCTTC. Full variable domain (rest looked up from reference TRBV7-2 and TRBJ1-2): GAGVSQSPSNKVTEKGKDVELRCDPISGHTALYWYRQSLGQGLEFLIYFQGNSAPDKSGLPSDRFSAERTGGSVSTLTIQRTQQEDSAVYLCASSLGYRAFNGYTFGSGTRLTVV.

This clonotype turned up a few times. The V and J genes are TRBV7-9 and TRBJ1-1; 8 bases fit TRBD1. This CDR3 is built from 15 residues. The germline gives CDR1 SEHNR, CDR2 FQNEAQ (reference sequence). Losses at the gene ends were 1 base for V and 4 bases for J; bases not matched to a gene: 5. CDR3 in amino acids: CASSLGTGSGTEAFF. DNA of the CDR3: TGTGCCAGCAGCTTAGGGACAGGGTCCGGCACTGAAGCTTTCTTT. Using reference TRBV7-9 and TRBJ1-1 for the parts outside the CDR3, the full variable domain is DTGVSQNPRHKITKRGQNVTFRCDPISEHNRLYWYRQTLGQGPEFLTYFQNEAQLEKSRLLSDRFSAERPKGSFSTLEIQRTEQGDSAMYLCASSLGTGSGTEAFFGQGTRLTVV.

This clonotype was detected many times. The chain links TRBV9 to TRBJ1-2; unclear D gene. V was trimmed by 0 bases and J by 1 base, leaving 4 bases between them. CDR1 is SGDLS, CDR2 YYNGEE, per germline. This CDR3 region has 13 residues. In DNA, the CDR3 is TGTGCCAGCAGCGTAGACTTTAACTATGGCTACACCTTC. It specifies CASSVDFNYGYTF.

This clonotype has only a few counts. The chain couples TRBV4-3 to TRBJ2-7; possibly TRBD1 for D (6 bases). Germline V lookup: CDR1 LGHNA, CDR2 YSLEER. The length of the CDR3 is 14 residues. Deletions cut 7 bases from V and 0 bases from J, with 13 bases between. CDR3 in amino acids: CASKQGPSSYEQYF. The CDR3, as DNA: TGCGCCAGCAAACAGGGCCCTAGCTCCTACGAGCAGTACTTC.

The gene calls are TRBV14 and TRBJ1-4; 10 positions agree with TRBD1. CDR3 length equals 17 residues. In germline, CDR1 is SGHDN, CDR2 FVKESK. V shed 2 bases and J 8 bases; nucleotides not matched to a gene: 11. The DNA for the CDR3 is TGTGCCAGCAGCCAAAGACCGATGACAGGGGGCGGAGAAAAACTGTTTTTT. This encodes CASSQRPMTGGGEKLFF.

This clonotype was seen at least ten times. For the CDR3, the DNA is TGTGCCAGCAGGTCCGGGACAGGGAAAGCTTTCTTT. Its translation is CASRSGTGKAFF. The chain uses TRBV28 and TRBJ1-1, with 9 bases that match TRBD1. The V segment lost 6 bases and the J segment 9 bases; nucleotides outside the gene matches: 5. There are 12 residues in the CDR3. Germline V gene data show CDR1 as MDHEN and CDR2 as SYDVKM.

The genes are TRBV20-1 and TRBJ1-3; maybe TRBD1 (6 bases). This CDR3 contains 12 residues. The V end was cut by 4 bases, the J end by 4 bases, with 8 bases between. Germline values: CDR1 DFQATT, CDR2 SNEGSKA (reference sequence). The CDR3 is CSAMGAGNTIYF. CDR3 nucleotides: TGCAGTGCTATGGGGGCAGGAAACACCATATATTTT.